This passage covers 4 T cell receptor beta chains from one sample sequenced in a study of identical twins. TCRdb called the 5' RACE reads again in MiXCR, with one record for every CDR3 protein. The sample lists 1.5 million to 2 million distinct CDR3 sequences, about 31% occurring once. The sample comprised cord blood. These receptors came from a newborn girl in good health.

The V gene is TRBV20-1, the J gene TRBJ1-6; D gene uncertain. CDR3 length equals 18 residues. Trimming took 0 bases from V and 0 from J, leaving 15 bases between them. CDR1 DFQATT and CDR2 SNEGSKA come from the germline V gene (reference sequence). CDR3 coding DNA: TGCAGTGCTAGAGATCTAAAAGTCCAGAGCTCCTATAATTCACCCCTCCACTTT. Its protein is CSARDLKVQSSYNSPLHF.

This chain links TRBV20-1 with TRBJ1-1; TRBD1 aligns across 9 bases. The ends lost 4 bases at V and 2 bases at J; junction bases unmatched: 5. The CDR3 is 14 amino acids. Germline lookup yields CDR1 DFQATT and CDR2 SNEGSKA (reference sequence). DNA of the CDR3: TGCAGTGCTAACCGGGACAGGGCCAACACTGAAGCTTTCTTT. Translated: CSANRDRANTEAFF.

The CDR3 DNA reads TGTGCCAGCACCGTATACTTCTCCTACGAGCAGTACTTC. It yields the protein CASTVYFSYEQYF. This sequence joins TRBV2 and TRBJ2-7; D remains ambiguous. Trimming stripped 7 bases from V and 0 bases from J, with 10 bases between. The CDR3 is 13 residues long. The germline V gene has CDR1 SNHLY and CDR2 FYNNEI.

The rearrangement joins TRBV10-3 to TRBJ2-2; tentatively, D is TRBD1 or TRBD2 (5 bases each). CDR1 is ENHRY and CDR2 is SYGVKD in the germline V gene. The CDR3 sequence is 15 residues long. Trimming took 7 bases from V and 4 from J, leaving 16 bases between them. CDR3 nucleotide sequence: TGTGCCATCAAGGTGGGGGATCGGGGCACCGGGGAGCTGTTTTTT. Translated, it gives CAIKVGDRGTGELFF.